A single T cell receptor beta chain is shown here with its context. Libraries were prepared by immunoSEQ multiplex PCR; TCRdb keeps only in-frame clonotypes and omits some of them. The table has about 140,000 clones, about 86% seen once. The data were obtained in a study of blood T cell repertoires in COVID-19. This CDR3 spans 15 amino acids. The V gene's germline CDR1 is GTSNPN and CDR2 SVGIG (reference sequence). The ends lost 0 bases at V and 5 bases at J; junction bases unmatched: 6. The sequencing sample was made of peripheral blood. The J gene is TRBJ2-1, the V gene TRBV30; TRBD2 aligns across 8 bases. The sequence came from a woman aged 55-69 years with acute or convalescent COVID-19. The CDR3 spells CAWSVLAGGHNEQFF. The CDR3 DNA sequence: TGTGCCTGGAGTGTACTGGCGGGGGGTCACAATGAGCAGTTCTTC.